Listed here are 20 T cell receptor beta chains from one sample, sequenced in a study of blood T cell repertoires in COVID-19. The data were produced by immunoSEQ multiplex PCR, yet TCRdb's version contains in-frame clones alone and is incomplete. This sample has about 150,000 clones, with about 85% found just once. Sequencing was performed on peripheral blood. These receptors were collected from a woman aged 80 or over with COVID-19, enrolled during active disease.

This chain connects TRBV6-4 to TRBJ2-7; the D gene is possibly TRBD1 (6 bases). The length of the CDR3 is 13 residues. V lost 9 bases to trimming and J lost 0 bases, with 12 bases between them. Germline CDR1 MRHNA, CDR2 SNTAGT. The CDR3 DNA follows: TGTGCCAGAACTACAGGGAACTCCTACGAGCAGTACTTC. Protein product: CARTTGNSYEQYF.

The CDR3 reads CAIRVGQDNTGELFF. The DNA of the CDR3 is TGTGCCATCCGAGTTGGACAGGACAACACCGGGGAGCTGTTTTTT. The rearrangement uses TRBV10-3 and TRBJ2-2; TRBD1 agrees at 7 bases. The CDR3 runs 15 residues. Germline V gene data show CDR1 as ENHRY and CDR2 as SYGVKD. J was trimmed by 2 bases and V by 8 bases; bases with no gene match: 8.

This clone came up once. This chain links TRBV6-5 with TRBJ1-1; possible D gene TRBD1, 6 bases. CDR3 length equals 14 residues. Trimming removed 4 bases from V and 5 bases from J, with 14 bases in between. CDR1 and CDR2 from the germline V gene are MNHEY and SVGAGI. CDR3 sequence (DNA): TGTGCCAGCAGTTTCCACCCGAGGGGGACTGAAGCTTTCTTT. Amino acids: CASSFHPRGTEAFF.

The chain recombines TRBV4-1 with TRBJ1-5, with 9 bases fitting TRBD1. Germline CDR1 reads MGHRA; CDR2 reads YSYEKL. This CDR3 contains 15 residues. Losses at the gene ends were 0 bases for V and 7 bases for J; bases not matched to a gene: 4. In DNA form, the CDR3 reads TGCGCCAGCAGCCAAGAGAGGGGACAGGGCCAGCCCCAGCATTTT. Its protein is CASSQERGQGQPQHF.

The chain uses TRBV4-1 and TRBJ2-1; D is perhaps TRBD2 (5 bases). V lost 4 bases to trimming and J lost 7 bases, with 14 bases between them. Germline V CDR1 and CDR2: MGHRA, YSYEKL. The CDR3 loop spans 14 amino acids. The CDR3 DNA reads TGCGCCAGCAGCCTAGCGCCCCTTCTAAATGAGCAGTTCTTC. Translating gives CASSLAPLLNEQFF.

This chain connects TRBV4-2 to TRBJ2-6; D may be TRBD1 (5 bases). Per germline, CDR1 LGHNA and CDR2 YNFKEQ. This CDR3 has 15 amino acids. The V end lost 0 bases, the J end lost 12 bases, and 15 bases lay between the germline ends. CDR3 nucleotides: TGTGCCAGCAGCCAAGAGGGCCGGACCCAGGGCGTCCTGACTTTC. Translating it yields CASSQEGRTQGVLTF.

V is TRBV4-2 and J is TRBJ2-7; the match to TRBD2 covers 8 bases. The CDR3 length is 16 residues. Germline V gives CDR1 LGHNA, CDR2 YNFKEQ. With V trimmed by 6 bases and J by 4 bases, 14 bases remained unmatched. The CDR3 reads CASRGGGGLGGYEQYF. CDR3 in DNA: TGTGCCAGCAGGGGCGGAGGGGGACTAGGTGGGTACGAGCAGTACTTC.

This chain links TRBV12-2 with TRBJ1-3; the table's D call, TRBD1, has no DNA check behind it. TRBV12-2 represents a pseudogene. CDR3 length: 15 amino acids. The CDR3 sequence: CASRLLGRSGNTIYF. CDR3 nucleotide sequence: TGTGCAAGTCGCTTATTGGGCAGATCTGGAAACACCATATATTTT.

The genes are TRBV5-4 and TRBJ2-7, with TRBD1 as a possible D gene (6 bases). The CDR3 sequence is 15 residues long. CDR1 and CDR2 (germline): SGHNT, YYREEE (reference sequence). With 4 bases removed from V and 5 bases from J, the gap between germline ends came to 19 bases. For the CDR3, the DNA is TGTGCCAGCAGCACCGTACAGGGTATGAGCCACGAGCAGTACTTC. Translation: CASSTVQGMSHEQYF.

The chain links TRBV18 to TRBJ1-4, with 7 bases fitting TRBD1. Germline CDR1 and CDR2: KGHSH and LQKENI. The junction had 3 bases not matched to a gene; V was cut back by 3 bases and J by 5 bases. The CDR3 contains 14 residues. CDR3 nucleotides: TGTGCCAGCTCACCCGGGACAGAGAATGAAAAACTGTTTTTT. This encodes CASSPGTENEKLFF.

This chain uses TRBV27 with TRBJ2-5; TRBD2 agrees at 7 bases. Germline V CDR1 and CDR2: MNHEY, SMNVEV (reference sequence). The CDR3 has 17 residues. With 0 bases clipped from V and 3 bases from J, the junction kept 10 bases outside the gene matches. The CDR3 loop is CASSLSWRWGGKETQYF. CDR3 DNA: TGTGCCAGCAGTTTATCTTGGCGATGGGGGGGAAAAGAGACCCAGTACTTC.

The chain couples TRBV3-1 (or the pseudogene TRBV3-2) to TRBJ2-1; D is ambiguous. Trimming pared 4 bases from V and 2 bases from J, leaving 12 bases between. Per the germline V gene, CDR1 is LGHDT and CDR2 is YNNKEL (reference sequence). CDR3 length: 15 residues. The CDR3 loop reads CASSLTSPAYNEQFF. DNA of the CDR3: TGTGCCAGCAGCCTCACGAGTCCGGCCTACAATGAGCAGTTCTTC.

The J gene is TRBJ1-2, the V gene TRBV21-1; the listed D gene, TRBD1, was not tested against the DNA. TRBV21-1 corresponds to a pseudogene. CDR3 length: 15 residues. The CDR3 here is CASSKVDGTLYGYTF. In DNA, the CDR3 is TGTGCCAGCAGCAAAGTGGACGGGACACTCTATGGCTACACCTTC.

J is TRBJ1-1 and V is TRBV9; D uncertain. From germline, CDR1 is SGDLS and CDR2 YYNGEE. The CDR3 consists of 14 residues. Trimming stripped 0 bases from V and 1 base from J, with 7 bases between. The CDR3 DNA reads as TGTGCCAGCAGCGTAGAGGCAGGGAACACTGAAGCTTTCTTT. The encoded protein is CASSVEAGNTEAFF.

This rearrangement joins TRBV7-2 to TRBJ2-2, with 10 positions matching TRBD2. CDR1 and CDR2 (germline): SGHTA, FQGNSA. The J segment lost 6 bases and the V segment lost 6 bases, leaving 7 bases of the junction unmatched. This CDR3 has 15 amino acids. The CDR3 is CASRGGLAGAGELFF. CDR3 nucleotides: TGTGCCAGCAGGGGGGGCCTAGCGGGAGCCGGGGAGCTGTTTTTT.

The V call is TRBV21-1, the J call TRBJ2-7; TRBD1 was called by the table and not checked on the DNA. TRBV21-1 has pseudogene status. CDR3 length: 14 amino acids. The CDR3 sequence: CASRQGRSTYEQYF. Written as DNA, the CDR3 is TGTGCCAGCAGACAAGGCAGGTCAACCTACGAGCAGTACTTC.

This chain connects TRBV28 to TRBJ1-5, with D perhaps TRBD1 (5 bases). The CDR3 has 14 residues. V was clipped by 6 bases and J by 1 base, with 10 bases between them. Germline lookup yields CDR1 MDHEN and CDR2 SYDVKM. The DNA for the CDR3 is TGTGCCAGCAGCCCGCCAGGGAGCAATCAGCCCCAGCATTTT. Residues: CASSPPGSNQPQHF.

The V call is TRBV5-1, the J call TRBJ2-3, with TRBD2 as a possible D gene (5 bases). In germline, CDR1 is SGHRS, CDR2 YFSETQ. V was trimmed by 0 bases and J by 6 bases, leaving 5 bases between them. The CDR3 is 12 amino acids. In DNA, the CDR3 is TGCGCCAGCAGCTTGGGCGGGGATACGCAGTATTTT. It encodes CASSLGGDTQYF.

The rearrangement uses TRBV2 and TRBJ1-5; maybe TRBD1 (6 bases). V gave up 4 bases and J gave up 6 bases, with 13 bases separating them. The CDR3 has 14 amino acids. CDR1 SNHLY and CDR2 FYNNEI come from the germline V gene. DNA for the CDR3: TGTGCCAGCAGTGTTGGACAGAACAGTCAGCCCCAGCATTTT. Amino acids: CASSVGQNSQPQHF.

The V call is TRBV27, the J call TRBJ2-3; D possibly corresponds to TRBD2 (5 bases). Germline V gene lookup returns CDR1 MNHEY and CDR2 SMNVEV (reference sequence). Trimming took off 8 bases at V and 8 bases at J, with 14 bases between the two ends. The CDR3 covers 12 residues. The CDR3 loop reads CASRLSGGTQYF. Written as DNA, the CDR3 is TGTGCCAGCCGCCTCTCTGGAGGTACGCAGTATTTT.